The 13 T cell receptor beta chains below all came from one sample that was sequenced in a study of blood T cells in healthy people across ages. Together with a sample-barcoded 5' primer, a J-beta primer mix was included in a second PCR lasting about 7 to 11 cycles. TCRdb re-called the 5' RACE reads through MiXCR, storing one row per CDR3 protein. The table shows some 1.8 million distinct CDR3 sequences, with about two fifths occurring only once. Specimen: blood. All receptors derive from a human donor in good health.

This clonotype has more than one count but fewer than ten. V and J are TRBV24-1 and TRBJ2-3; D not resolved. The CDR3 is made up of 12 amino acids. V shed 0 bases and J shed 5 bases, with 2 bases lying between them. Germline CDR1 KGHDR, CDR2 SFDVKD. The CDR3 protein is CATSDLKDTQYF. The CDR3 DNA sequence: TGTGCCACCAGTGATTTGAAAGATACGCAGTATTTT.

The count of this clonotype is one. Without the conserved terminal phenylalanine or tryptophan, this CDR3 likely stems from a read error. V gene TRBV4-3 combines with J gene TRBJ2-3, with 7 nucleotides matching TRBD1. The CDR3 runs to 16 residues. Per the germline V gene, CDR1 is LGHNA and CDR2 is YSLEER. The V gene end was trimmed by 3 bases and the J gene end by 0 bases; junction bases not matched to a gene: 6. The CDR3 nucleotides read TGCGCCAGCAGCCAGGAAGACAGGGCTAGCACAGATACGCAGTATTCT. Translation gives CASSQEDRASTDTQYS.

The rearrangement joins TRBV6-1 to TRBJ2-7; D may be TRBD2 (6 bases). The CDR3 is 15 amino acids. Deletions cut 7 bases from V and 2 bases from J, with 18 bases between. Germline CDR1 and CDR2: MNHNS and SASEGT. CDR3 region: CASTHTDGSAYEQYF. CDR3 sequence (DNA): TGTGCCAGCACCCACACGGACGGGAGCGCCTACGAGCAGTACTTC.

The gene calls are TRBV4-3 and TRBJ2-1, with D unresolved. CDR1 and CDR2 from the germline V gene are LGHNA and YSLEER. V lost 1 base and J 0 bases, leaving 7 bases between the germline ends. The CDR3 runs 15 residues. The DNA for the CDR3 is TGCGCCAGCAGCCAAGCACTCCTCTCCTACAATGAGCAGTTCTTC. Amino acids: CASSQALLSYNEQFF.

This clonotype was seen a few times. V gene TRBV4-3 combines with J gene TRBJ1-1; 9 nucleotides align to TRBD1. This CDR3 is built from 15 residues. V lost 4 bases to trimming and J lost 12 bases; unmatched junction nucleotides: 15. CDR1 LGHNA and CDR2 YSLEER come from the germline V gene. The CDR3 nucleotides are TGCGCCAGCAGCCTAGAAAGTACAGGGGGCCAAGTTACTTTCTTT. Its protein product is CASSLESTGGQVTFF.

The chain carries TRBV6-2 or TRBV6-3 and TRBJ2-1; D is uncertain. The V and J ends lost 6 bases and 11 bases respectively, with 17 bases between them. Germline lookup yields CDR1 MNHEY and CDR2 SVGEGT. This CDR3 is built from 13 residues. The CDR3 here is CASSSLRSPKQFF. In nucleotides, the CDR3 is TGTGCCAGCAGCTCCCTGAGGTCCCCCAAGCAGTTCTTC.

This chain uses TRBV18 with TRBJ2-1; D remains unclear. The CDR3 loop spans 15 amino acids. The V gene's germline CDR1 is KGHSH and CDR2 LQKENI. V lost 4 bases and J lost 6, with 16 bases in between. The CDR3 DNA reads as TGTGCCAGCTCACAAATAGACTCTCCGGGCAATGAGCAGTTCTTC. Translation gives CASSQIDSPGNEQFF.

V gene TRBV18 combines with J gene TRBJ2-5; tentatively, D is TRBD1 or TRBD2 (6 bases each). V gave up 2 bases and J gave up 4 bases, with 17 bases separating them. The CDR3 has 16 amino acids. CDR1 and CDR2 from the germline V gene are KGHSH and LQKENI. CDR3 amino acids: CASSPSSGASVETQYF. The DNA for the CDR3 is TGTGCCAGCTCACCATCATCGGGGGCCTCGGTAGAGACCCAGTACTTC.

The chain uses TRBV7-2 and TRBJ1-5; tentatively, D is TRBD1 (6 bases). CDR1 is SGHTA, CDR2 FQGNSA, per germline. The V end lost 1 base, the J end lost 8 bases, and 9 bases lay between the germline ends. The CDR3 extends over 13 amino acids. The CDR3 reads CASSLDRVEPQHF. The CDR3 nucleotides read TGTGCCAGCAGCTTAGACAGGGTTGAGCCCCAGCATTTT.

This clonotype was seen ten or more times. This chain links TRBV6-4 with TRBJ2-7; TRBD2 aligns across 14 bases. Looked up from germline, CDR1 is MRHNA and CDR2 is SNTAGT. Unmatched junction bases numbered 16, after V lost 3 bases and J lost 3 bases. This CDR3 is 20 amino acids long. CDR3 in DNA: TGTGCCAGCAGTGATATAATACGCCCTGGGACTAGCGGGGGCGGCTACGAGCAGTACTTC. Residues: CASSDIIRPGTSGGGYEQYF.

V usage is TRBV7-9 and J usage is TRBJ1-6, with no clear D. The germline gives CDR1 SEHNR, CDR2 FQNEAQ (reference sequence). CDR3 length equals 13 residues. Trimming cost V 4 bases and J 9 bases, with 10 bases left between them. The CDR3 spells CASSSQDVSPLHF. The CDR3 DNA is TGTGCCAGCAGCTCCCAGGATGTTTCACCCCTCCACTTT.

Remarks on this clonotype: In this CDR3 the conserved last residue, phenylalanine or tryptophan, is missing, so a read error is likely. This chain uses TRBV10-3 with TRBJ2-3; TRBD2 matches at 10 bases. V shed 4 bases and J 1 base; nucleotides not matched to a gene: 2. Germline CDR1 and CDR2: ENHRY and SYGVKD. CDR3 length: 15 amino acids. CDR3 in DNA: TGTGCCATCAGTGGGCTAGCGGGGGGCACAGATACGCAGTATTTG. Residues: CAISGLAGGTDTQYL.

The chain uses TRBV12-3 or TRBV12-4 and TRBJ2-1; no reliable D call. The V end lost 3 bases, the J end lost 2 bases, and 11 bases lay between the germline ends. CDR3 size: 15 residues. The CDR3 DNA follows: TGTGCCAGCAGTTTTGGTAATCGGGCCTACAATGAGCAGTTCTTC. Translation: CASSFGNRAYNEQFF.